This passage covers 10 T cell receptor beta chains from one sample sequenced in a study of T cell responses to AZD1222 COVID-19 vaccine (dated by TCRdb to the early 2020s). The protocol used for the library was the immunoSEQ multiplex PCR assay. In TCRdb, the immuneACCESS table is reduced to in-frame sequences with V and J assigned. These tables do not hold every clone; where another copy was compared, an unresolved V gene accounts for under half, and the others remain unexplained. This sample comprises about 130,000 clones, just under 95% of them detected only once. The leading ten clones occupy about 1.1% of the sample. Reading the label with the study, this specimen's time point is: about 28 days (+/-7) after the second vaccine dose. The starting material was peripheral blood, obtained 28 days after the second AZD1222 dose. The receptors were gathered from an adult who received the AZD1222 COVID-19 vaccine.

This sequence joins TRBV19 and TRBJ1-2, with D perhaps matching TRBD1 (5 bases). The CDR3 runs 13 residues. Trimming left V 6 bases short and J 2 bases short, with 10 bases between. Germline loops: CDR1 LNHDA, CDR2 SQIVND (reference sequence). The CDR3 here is CASSARVNYGYTF. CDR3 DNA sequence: TGTGCCAGTAGCGCCAGGGTGAACTATGGCTACACCTTC.

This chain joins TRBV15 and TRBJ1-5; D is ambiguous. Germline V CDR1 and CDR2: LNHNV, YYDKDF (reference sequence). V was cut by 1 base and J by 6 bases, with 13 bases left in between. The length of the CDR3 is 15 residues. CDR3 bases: TGTGCCACCAGCAGAGGAGGGTCGGGTTTTCAGCCCCAGCATTTT. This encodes CATSRGGSGFQPQHF.

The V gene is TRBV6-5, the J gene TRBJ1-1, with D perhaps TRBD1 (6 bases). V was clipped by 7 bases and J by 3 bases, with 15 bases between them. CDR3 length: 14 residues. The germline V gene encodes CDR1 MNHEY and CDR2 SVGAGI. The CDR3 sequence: CASTKQGLDTEAFF. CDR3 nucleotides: TGTGCCAGCACCAAACAGGGCCTCGACACTGAAGCTTTCTTT.

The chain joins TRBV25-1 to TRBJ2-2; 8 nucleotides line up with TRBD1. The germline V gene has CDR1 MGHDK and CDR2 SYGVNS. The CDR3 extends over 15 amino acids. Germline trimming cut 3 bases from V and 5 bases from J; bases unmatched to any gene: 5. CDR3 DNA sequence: TGTGCCAGCAGTGATGGGACAGGAAGTACCGGGGAGCTGTTTTTT. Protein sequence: CASSDGTGSTGELFF.

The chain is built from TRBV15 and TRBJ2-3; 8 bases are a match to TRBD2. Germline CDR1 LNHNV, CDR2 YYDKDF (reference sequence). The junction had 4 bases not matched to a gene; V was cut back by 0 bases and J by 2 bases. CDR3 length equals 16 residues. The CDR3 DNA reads TGTGCCACCAGCAGAGATAGCGGGATTGTCACAGATACGCAGTATTTT. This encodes CATSRDSGIVTDTQYF.

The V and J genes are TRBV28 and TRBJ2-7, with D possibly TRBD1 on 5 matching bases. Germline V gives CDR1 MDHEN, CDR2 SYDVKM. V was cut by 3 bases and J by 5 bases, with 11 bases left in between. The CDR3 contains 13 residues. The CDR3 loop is CASSLYRFDEQYF. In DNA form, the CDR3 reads TGTGCCAGCAGTTTGTACAGGTTCGACGAGCAGTACTTC.

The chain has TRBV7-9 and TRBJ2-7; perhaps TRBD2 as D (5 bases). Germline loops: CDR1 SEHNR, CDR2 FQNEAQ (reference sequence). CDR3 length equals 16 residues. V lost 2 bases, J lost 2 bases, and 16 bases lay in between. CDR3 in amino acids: CASSLNPGVFTYEQYF. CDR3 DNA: TGTGCCAGCAGCTTAAACCCCGGGGTATTTACCTACGAGCAGTACTTC. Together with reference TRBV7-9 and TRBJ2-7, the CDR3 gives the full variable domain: DTGVSQNPRHKITKRGQNVTFRCDPISEHNRLYWYRQTLGQGPEFLTYFQNEAQLEKSRLLSDRFSAERPKGSFSTLEIQRTEQGDSAMYLCASSLNPGVFTYEQYFGPGTRLTVT.

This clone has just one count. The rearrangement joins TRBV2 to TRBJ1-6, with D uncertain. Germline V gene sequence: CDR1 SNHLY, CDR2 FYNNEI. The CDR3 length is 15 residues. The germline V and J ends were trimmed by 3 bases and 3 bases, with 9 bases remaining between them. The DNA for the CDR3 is TGTGCCAGCAGTGAGCGGCAAGACTATAATTCACCCCTCCACTTT. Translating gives CASSERQDYNSPLHF.

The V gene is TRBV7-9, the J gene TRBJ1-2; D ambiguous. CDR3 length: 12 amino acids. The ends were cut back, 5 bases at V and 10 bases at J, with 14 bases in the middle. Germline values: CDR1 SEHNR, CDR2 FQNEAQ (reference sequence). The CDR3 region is CASSPTPGDYTF. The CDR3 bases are TGTGCCAGCAGCCCCACACCGGGAGACTACACCTTC.

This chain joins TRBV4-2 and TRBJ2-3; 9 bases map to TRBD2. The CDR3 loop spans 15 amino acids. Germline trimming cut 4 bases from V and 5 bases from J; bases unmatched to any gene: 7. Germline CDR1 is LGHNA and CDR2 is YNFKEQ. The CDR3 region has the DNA TGTGCCAGCAGCCGTAGCGGGGGTATCGAAGATACGCAGTATTTT. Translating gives CASSRSGGIEDTQYF.